Listed below are T cell receptor beta chains from one sample, sequenced in a study of T-cell memory formation after mild COVID-19. MiXCR, run by TCRdb on the 5' RACE reads, gives a single entry per CDR3 protein. The data show 250,000 to 400,000 distinct CDR3 sequences, roughly an eighth seen once. Input material: PBMCs or a T cell subset sorted from them (not recorded which). The origin of the receptors is a man younger than 35 who had mild COVID-19 (a few samples of this study predate the infection). Cell type and time point are not known. Each CDR3 is given with its conserved first and last residue. Fields, in order: clone size, V gene, J gene, CDR3 protein. The size of a clone is reported for some rows only, either as once, few or many, or as a class for expanded clones.

>NA|TRBV24-1|TRBJ2-1
CATSEKVGTGNHEQFF
>few|TRBV14|TRBJ2-1
CASSQGGAAGFF
>NA|TRBV30|TRBJ2-7
CAWSTSGGYEQYF
>NA|TRBV30|TRBJ1-2
CAWKVKTLSPSGYTF
>few|TRBV5-1|TRBJ1-3
CASSLRTGTGNTIYF
>NA|TRBV12-3/TRBV12-4|TRBJ1-6
CASSSALLWSPLHF
>NA|TRBV4-1|TRBJ2-7
CASSQERDFLYEQYF
>NA|TRBV5-1|TRBJ1-2
CASRKQGTYGYTF
>NA|TRBV27|TRBJ2-1
CASSLLAGIYNEQFF
>NA|TRBV2|TRBJ1-1
CASSEANGESNTEAFF
>few|TRBV5-1|TRBJ2-2
CASSPGQGATGELFF
>many|TRBV7-2|TRBJ2-3
CASSFVGAGTDTQYF
>NA|TRBV5-6|TRBJ1-3
CASSSTYRGDSGNTIYF
>many|TRBV4-3|TRBJ2-1
CASSPGTANYNEQFF
>NA|TRBV5-4|TRBJ2-5
CASSDPGQEVSQYF
>NA|TRBV6-1|TRBJ1-5
CATFGTAKNQPQHF
>NA|TRBV7-3|TRBJ2-5
CASSQNPGAETQYF
>few|TRBV24-1|TRBJ1-1
CATSEAGTEAFF
>few|TRBV5-1|TRBJ1-6
CASSLGRGGNSPLHF
>many|TRBV4-3|TRBJ2-4
CASSQARTGGWSKNIQYF
>few|TRBV7-9|TRBJ1-2
CASSSPVEDGYTF
>NA|TRBV7-8|TRBJ1-2
CASSPGQGARGGYTF
>NA|TRBV19|TRBJ1-2
CASSRTGVDYGYTF
>NA|TRBV12-3/TRBV12-4|TRBJ1-1
CASGLEGGVNTEAFF